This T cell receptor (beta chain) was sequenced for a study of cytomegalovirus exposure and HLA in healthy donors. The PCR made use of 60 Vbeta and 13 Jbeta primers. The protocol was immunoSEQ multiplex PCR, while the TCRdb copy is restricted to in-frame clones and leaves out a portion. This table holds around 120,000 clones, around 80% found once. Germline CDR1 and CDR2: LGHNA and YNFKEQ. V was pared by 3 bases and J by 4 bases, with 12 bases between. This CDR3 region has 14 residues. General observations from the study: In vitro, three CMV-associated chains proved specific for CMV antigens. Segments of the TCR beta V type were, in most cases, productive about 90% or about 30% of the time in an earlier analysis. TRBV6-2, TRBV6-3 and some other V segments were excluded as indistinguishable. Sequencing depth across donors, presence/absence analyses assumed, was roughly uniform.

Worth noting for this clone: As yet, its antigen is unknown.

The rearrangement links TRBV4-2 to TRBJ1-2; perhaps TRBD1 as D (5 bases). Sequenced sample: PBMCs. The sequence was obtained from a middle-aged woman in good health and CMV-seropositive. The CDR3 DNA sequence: TGTGCCAGCAGCCAGATGACAGCCCCCTATGGCTACACCTTC. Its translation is CASSQMTAPYGYTF.